Listed below are T cell receptor beta chains from one sample, sequenced in a study of technical replicates of blood from a few donors. Clones were read by immunoSEQ multiplex PCR, and TCRdb kept only the in-frame ones, dropping some. The data contain 85,000 to 95,000 clones, 95% to 97% of them seen just once; the ten biggest clones take up roughly 0.39%. The sample comprised T cells isolated from PBMCs. Receptors were obtained from a human donor in good health. Both conserved end residues are part of each CDR3. Each record gives: CDR3 protein, CDR3 DNA, clone size, J gene, D gene, V gene. A D gene is named only where the DNA matches it firmly. Size is stated for part of the rows, as once, few or many counts, or as a class when the clone is expanded.

CDR3: CASSFPGFRDRVFEQYF; DNA: TGTGCCAGCAGCTTTCCCGGCTTCCGGGACAGGGTATTCGAGCAGTACTTC; size: NA; J: TRBJ2-7; D: TRBD1; V: TRBV9
CDR3: CASRPRGAGGPTDTQYF; DNA: TGCGCCAGCAGGCCTAGGGGAGCGGGAGGGCCGACAGATACGCAGTATTTT; size: NA; J: TRBJ2-3; D: TRBD2; V: TRBV4-3
CDR3: CASSIGANEQFF; DNA: TGTGCCAGTAGTATAGGCGCAAATGAGCAGTTCTTC; size: NA; J: TRBJ2-1; D: NA; V: TRBV19
CDR3: CASSYPLDRVLTEAFF; DNA: TGTGCCAGCAGCTACCCCCTGGACAGGGTTCTGACTGAAGCTTTCTTT; size: NA; J: TRBJ1-1; D: TRBD1; V: TRBV11-2
CDR3: CSVDRGLNTEAFF; DNA: TGCAGCGTTGACAGGGGGCTGAACACTGAAGCTTTCTTT; size: few; J: TRBJ1-1; D: TRBD1; V: TRBV29-1
CDR3: CASSLAGQIYNEQFF; DNA: TGTGCCAGCAGCTTAGCTGGACAGATATACAATGAGCAGTTCTTC; size: NA; J: TRBJ2-1; D: NA; V: TRBV7-8
CDR3: CASSGTGSEYGYTF; DNA: TGTGCCAGCAGCGGGACAGGGTCGGAGTATGGCTACACCTTC; size: NA; J: TRBJ1-2; D: TRBD1; V: TRBV6-6
CDR3: CASSLAGELDTQYF; DNA: TGTGCCAGCAGTCTAGCGGGAGAGCTAGATACGCAGTATTTT; size: NA; J: TRBJ2-3; D: TRBD2; V: TRBV6-5
CDR3: CACEGTESEGYTF; DNA: TGTGCCTGTGAAGGGACAGAATCGGAAGGCTACACCTTC; size: NA; J: TRBJ1-2; D: TRBD1; V: TRBV30
CDR3: CASSYLFQREDLIYNEQFF; DNA: TGTGCCAGCAGTTATTTGTTTCAGCGGGAGGACCTCATCTACAATGAGCAGTTCTTC; size: NA; J: TRBJ2-1; D: TRBD2; V: TRBV27
CDR3: CASSFRSIQETQYF; DNA: TGTGCCAGCAGTTTTCGATCTATCCAAGAGACCCAGTACTTC; size: NA; J: TRBJ2-5; D: NA; V: TRBV28
CDR3: CASSTIRGQRNTEAFF; DNA: TGTGCCAGTAGTACCATCAGGGGGCAGAGGAACACTGAAGCTTTCTTT; size: NA; J: TRBJ1-1; D: TRBD1; V: TRBV19
CDR3: CASTRGAWEGYTF; DNA: TGTGCCAGCACCAGGGGCGCATGGGAAGGCTACACCTTC; size: NA; J: TRBJ1-2; D: NA; V: TRBV2
CDR3: CAWSVLGLQPQHF; DNA: TGTGCCTGGAGTGTACTGGGGCTTCAGCCCCAGCATTTT; size: NA; J: TRBJ1-5; D: NA; V: TRBV30
CDR3: CAWSVRRAGAYEQYF; DNA: TGTGCCTGGAGTGTACGCAGGGCAGGAGCCTACGAGCAGTACTTC; size: once; J: TRBJ2-7; D: NA; V: TRBV30
CDR3: CASSSGQAKLFF; DNA: TGTGCCAGCAGTTCCGGACAGGCAAAACTGTTTTTT; size: NA; J: TRBJ1-4; D: TRBD1; V: TRBV28
CDR3: CASSLAVYSNQPQHF; DNA: TGTGCCAGCAGCTTGGCAGTGTATAGCAATCAGCCCCAGCATTTT; size: NA; J: TRBJ1-5; D: NA; V: TRBV5-4
CDR3: CASTLSTGELFF; DNA: TGTGCCAGCACCCTATCTACCGGGGAGCTGTTTTTT; size: once; J: TRBJ2-2; D: NA; V: TRBV28
CDR3: CASHQLSSGANVLTF; DNA: TGTGCCAGCCACCAACTTAGCTCTGGGGCCAACGTCCTGACTTTC; size: NA; J: TRBJ2-6; D: NA; V: TRBV2
CDR3: CASSYGGRAHEQYF; DNA: TGTGCCAGCAGTTACGGGGGGAGGGCCCACGAGCAGTACTTC; size: NA; J: TRBJ2-7; D: TRBD2; V: TRBV6-5
CDR3: CASSVQGALTDTQYF; DNA: TGTGCCAGCAGCGTACAGGGGGCTCTTACAGATACGCAGTATTTT; size: NA; J: TRBJ2-3; D: TRBD1; V: TRBV9
CDR3: CASSEVGNF; DNA: TGTGCCAGCAGTGAGGTCGGTAACTTC; size: NA; J: TRBJ2-7; D: NA; V: TRBV6-4
CDR3: CASSPQGISTDTQYF; DNA: TGTGCCAGCAGTCCACAGGGGATTAGCACAGATACGCAGTATTTT; size: NA; J: TRBJ2-3; D: TRBD1; V: TRBV6-5
CDR3: CASSQTSGSSRYEQYF; DNA: TGCGCCAGCAGCCAGACTAGCGGGAGTTCAAGGTACGAGCAGTACTTC; size: NA; J: TRBJ2-7; D: TRBD2; V: TRBV5-1
CDR3: CATSRDRGRVGGYTF; DNA: TGTGCCACCAGCAGAGATAGGGGGAGGGTTGGTGGCTACACCTTC; size: NA; J: TRBJ1-2; D: NA; V: TRBV15
CDR3: CASSPDLDYEQYF; DNA: TGTGCCAGCAGCCCTGACTTGGACTACGAGCAGTACTTC; size: NA; J: TRBJ2-7; D: NA; V: TRBV9